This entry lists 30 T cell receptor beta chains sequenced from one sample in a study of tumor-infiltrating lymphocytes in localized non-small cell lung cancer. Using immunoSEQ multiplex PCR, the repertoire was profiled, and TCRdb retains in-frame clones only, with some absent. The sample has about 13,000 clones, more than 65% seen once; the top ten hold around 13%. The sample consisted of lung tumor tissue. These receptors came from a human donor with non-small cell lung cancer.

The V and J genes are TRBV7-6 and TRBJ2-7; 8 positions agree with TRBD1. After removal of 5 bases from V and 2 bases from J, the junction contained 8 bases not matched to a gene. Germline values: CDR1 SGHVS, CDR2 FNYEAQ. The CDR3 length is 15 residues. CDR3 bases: TGTGCCAGCAGCACAGACAGGGGCCTTGCCTACGAGCAGTACTTC. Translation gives CASSTDRGLAYEQYF.

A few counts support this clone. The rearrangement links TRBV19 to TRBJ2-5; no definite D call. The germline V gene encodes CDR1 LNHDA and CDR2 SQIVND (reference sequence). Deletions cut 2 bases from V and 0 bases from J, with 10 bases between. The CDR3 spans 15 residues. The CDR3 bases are TGTGCCAGTAGTATAAGGTCCCGCAACCAAGAGACCCAGTACTTC. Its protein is CASSIRSRNQETQYF.

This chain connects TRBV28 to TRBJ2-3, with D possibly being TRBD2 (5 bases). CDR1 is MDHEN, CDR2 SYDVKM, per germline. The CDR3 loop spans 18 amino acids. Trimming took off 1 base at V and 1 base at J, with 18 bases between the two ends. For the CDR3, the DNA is TGTGCCAGCAGTTTATTAGGACTGACGACTGGGGGCACAGATACGCAGTATTTT. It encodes CASSLLGLTTGGTDTQYF.

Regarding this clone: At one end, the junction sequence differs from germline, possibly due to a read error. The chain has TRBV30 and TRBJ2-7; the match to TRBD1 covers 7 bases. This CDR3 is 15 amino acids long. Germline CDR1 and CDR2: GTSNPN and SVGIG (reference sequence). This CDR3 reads CAGSDVGRGSIEQYF. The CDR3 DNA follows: TGTGCCGGGAGCGATGTGGGCAGGGGGTCGATCGAGCAGTACTTC.

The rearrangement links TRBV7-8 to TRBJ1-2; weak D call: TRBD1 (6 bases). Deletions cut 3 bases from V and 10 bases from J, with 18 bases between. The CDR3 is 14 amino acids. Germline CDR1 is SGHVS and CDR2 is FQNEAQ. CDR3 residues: CASSFRSPGALYTF. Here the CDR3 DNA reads TGTGCCAGCAGCTTCCGGAGCCCGGGGGCCCTCTACACCTTC.

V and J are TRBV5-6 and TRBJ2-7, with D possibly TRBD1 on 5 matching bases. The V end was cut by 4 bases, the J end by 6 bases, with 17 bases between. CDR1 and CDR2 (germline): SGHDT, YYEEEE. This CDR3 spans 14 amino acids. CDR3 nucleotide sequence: TGTGCCAGCAGCGGGTTGGGGCGTTCGGGCGAGCAGTACTTC. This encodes CASSGLGRSGEQYF. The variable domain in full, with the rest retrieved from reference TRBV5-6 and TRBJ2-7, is DAGVTQSPTHLIKTRGQQVTLRCSPKSGHDTVSWYQQALGQGPQFIFQYYEEEERQRGNFPDRFSGHQFPNYSSELNVNALLLGDSALYLCASSGLGRSGEQYFGPGTRLTVT.

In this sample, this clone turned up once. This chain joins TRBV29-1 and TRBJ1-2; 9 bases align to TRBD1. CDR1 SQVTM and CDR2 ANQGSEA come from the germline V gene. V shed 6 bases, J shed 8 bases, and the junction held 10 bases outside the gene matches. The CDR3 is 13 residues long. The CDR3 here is CSVGRDRVSGYTF. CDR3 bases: TGCAGCGTGGGCCGGGACAGGGTTTCAGGCTACACCTTC.

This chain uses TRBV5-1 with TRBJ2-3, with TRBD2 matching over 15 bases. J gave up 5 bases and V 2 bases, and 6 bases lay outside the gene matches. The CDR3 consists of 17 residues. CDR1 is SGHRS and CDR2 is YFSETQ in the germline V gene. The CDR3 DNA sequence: TGCGCCAGCAGCTTCCGGACTAGCGGGAGGGCCGGAGATACGCAGTATTTT. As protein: CASSFRTSGRAGDTQYF.

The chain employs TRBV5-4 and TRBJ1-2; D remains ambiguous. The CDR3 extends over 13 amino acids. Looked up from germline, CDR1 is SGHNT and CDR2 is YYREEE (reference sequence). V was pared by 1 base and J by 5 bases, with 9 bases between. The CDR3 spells CASSLFRDYGYTF. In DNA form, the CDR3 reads TGTGCCAGCAGCTTGTTCCGAGATTATGGCTACACCTTC.

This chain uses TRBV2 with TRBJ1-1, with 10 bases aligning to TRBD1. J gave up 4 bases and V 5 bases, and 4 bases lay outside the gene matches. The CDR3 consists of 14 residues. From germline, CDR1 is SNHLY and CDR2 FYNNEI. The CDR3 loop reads CASSLDRGGTEAFF. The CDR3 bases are TGTGCCAGCAGTCTGGACAGGGGGGGCACTGAAGCTTTCTTT.

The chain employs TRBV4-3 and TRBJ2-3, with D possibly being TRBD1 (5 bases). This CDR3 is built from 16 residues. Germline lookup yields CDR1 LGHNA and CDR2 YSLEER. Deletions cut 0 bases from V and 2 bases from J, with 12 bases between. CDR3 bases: TGCGCCAGCAGCCAAGACCTCGGACAAGACACAGATACGCAGTATTTT. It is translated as CASSQDLGQDTDTQYF.

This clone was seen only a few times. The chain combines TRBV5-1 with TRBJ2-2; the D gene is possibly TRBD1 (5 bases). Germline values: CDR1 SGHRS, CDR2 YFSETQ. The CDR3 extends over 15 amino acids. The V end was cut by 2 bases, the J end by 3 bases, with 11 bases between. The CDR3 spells CASSFQAGYTGELFF. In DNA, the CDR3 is TGCGCCAGCAGCTTTCAGGCAGGGTACACCGGGGAGCTGTTTTTT.

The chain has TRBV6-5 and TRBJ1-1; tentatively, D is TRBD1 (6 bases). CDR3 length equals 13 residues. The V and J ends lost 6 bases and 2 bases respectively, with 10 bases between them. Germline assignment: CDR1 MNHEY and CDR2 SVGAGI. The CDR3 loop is CASSRGTNTEAFF. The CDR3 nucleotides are TGTGCCAGCAGCCGCGGGACAAACACTGAAGCTTTCTTT.

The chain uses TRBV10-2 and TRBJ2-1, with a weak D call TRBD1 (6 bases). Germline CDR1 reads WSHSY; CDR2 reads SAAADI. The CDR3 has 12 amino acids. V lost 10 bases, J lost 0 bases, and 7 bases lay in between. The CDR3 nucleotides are TGCGCCACAGGGGCCTCCTACAATGAGCAGTTCTTC. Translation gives CATGASYNEQFF.

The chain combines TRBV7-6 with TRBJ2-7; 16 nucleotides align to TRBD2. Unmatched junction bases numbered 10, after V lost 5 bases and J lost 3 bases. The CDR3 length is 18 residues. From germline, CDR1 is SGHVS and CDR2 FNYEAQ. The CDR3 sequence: CASSLGTSGGAEVYEQYF. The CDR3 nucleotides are TGTGCCAGCAGCCTAGGGACTAGCGGGGGGGCCGAGGTCTACGAGCAGTACTTC.

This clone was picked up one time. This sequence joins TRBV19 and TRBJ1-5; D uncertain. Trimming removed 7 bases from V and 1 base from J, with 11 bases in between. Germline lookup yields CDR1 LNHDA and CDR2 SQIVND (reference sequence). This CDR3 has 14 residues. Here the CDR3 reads CASKGRFSNQPQHF. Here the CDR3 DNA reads TGTGCCAGTAAGGGTCGATTCAGCAATCAGCCCCAGCATTTT.

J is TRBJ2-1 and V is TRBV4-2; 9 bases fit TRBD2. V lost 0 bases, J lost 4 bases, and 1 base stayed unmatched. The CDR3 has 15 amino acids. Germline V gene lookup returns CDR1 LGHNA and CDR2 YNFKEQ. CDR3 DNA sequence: TGTGCCAGCAGCCAAGATAGCGGGAGTTACAATGAGCAGTTCTTC. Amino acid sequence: CASSQDSGSYNEQFF.

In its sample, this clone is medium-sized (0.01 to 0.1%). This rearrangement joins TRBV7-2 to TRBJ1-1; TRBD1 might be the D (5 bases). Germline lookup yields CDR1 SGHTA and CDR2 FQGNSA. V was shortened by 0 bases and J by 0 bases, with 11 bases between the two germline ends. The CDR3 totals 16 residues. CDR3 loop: CASSLARAGMNTEAFF. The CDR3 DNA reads TGTGCCAGCAGCTTAGCGCGGGCAGGGATGAACACTGAAGCTTTCTTT.

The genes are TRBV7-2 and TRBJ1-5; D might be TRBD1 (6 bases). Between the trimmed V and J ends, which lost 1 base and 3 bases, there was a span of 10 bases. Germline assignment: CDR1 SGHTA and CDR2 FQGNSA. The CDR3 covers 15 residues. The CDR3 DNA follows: TGTGCCAGCAGCTTAGGGGGGCCCCCCAATCAGCCCCAGCATTTT. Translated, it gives CASSLGGPPNQPQHF.

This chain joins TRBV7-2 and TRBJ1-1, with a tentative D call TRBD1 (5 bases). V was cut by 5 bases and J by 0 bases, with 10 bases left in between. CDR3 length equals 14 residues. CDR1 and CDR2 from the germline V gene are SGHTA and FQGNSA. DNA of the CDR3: TGTGCCAGCAGCGCGGGGGGAATGAACACTGAAGCTTTCTTT. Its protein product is CASSAGGMNTEAFF.

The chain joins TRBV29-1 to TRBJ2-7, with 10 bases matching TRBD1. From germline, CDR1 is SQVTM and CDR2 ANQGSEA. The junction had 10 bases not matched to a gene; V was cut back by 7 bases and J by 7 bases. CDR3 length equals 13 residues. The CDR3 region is CSAVTGGSREQYF. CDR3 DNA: TGCAGCGCTGTGACAGGGGGCTCGCGGGAGCAGTACTTC.

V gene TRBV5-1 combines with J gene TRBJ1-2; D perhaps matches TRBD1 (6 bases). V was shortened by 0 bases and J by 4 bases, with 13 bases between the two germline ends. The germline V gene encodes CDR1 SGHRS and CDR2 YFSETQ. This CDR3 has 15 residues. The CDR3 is CASSLGGTKLYGYTF. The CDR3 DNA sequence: TGCGCCAGCAGCTTGGGGGGGACAAAGCTCTATGGCTACACCTTC.

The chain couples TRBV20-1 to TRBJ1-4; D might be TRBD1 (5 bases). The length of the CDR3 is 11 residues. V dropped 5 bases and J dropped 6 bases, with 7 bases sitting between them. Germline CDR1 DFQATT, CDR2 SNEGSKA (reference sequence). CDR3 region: CSALGDEKLFF. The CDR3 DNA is TGCAGTGCTTTGGGGGATGAAAAACTGTTTTTT.

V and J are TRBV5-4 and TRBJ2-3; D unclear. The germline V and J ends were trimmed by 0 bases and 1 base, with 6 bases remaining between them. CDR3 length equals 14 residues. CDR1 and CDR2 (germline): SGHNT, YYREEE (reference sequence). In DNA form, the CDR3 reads TGTGCCAGCAGCTTGGGAGGTGGCACAGATACGCAGTATTTT. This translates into CASSLGGGTDTQYF.

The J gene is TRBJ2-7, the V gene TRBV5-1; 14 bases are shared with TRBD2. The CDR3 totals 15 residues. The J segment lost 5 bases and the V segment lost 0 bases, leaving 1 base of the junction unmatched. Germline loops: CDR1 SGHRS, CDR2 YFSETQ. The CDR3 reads CASSLGLAGGNEQYF. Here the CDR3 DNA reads TGCGCCAGCAGCTTGGGACTAGCGGGGGGGAACGAGCAGTACTTC. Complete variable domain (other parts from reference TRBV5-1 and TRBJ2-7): KAGVTQTPRYLIKTRGQQVTLSCSPISGHRSVSWYQQTPGQGLQFLFEYFSETQRNKGNFPGRFSGRQFSNSRSEMNVSTLELGDSALYLCASSLGLAGGNEQYFGPGTRLTVT.

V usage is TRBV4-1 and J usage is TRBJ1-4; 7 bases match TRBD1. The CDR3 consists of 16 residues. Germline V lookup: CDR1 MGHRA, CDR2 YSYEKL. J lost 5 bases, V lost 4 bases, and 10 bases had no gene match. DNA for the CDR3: TGCGCCAGCAGCCGTAGCCTGACAGGGCCGAATGAAAAACTGTTTTTT. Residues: CASSRSLTGPNEKLFF.

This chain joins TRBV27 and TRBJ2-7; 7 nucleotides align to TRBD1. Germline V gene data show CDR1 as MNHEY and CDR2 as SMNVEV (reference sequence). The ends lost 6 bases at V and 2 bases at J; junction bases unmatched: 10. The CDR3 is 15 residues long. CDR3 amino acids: CASRPTGLKTYEQYF. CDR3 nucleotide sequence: TGTGCCAGCAGACCGACAGGGCTAAAAACCTACGAGCAGTACTTC.

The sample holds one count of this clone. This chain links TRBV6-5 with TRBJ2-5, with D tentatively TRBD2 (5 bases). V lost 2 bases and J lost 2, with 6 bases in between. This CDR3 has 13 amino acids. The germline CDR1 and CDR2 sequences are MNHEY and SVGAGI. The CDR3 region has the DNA TGTGCCAGCAGTTACACGGGGCAAGAGACCCAGTACTTC. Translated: CASSYTGQETQYF.

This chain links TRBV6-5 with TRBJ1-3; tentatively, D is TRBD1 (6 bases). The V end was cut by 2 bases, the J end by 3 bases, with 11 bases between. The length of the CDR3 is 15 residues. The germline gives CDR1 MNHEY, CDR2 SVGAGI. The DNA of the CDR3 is TGTGCCAGCAGTTACACACAGGGTTATGGAAACACCATATATTTT. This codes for CASSYTQGYGNTIYF.

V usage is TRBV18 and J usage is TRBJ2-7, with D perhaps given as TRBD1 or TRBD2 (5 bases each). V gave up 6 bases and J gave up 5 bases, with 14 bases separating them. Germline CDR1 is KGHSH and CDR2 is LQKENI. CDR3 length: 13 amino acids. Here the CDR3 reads CASSSGTQDEQYF. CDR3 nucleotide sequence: TGTGCCAGCTCGTCCGGGACCCAAGACGAGCAGTACTTC.